Listed below are T cell receptor beta chains from one sample, sequenced in a study of control samples from healthy donors and cancer patients. Profiled with immunoSEQ multiplex PCR; TCRdb holds only in-frame clones, not every one. The sample lists 170,000 or so clones, nearly 90% occurring once. Material: blood. All receptors come from a woman between 45 and 60 years old in good health. CDR3s leave out the opening cysteine and the closing phenylalanine or tryptophan.

v_gene	CDR3aa
TRBV14	ASSQLGTTDTQY
TRBV4-1	ASSRGILSPLH
TRBV9	ASSARDYGYT
TRBV5-1	ASSLEAGIRETQY
TRBV7-9	ASSTAGWETQY
TRBV18	ASSPRDSRTDTQY
TRBV13	ASSLSQVGRRSEAF
TRBV5-4	ASSSRTTNEKLF
TRBV18	ASSPVFPNEQF
TRBV12-3/TRBV12-4	ASRGGGNTEAF
TRBV5-1	ASSPPTGVGETQY
TRBV18	ASSPADSNYGYT
TRBV5-4	ASSSRGGPSPLH
TRBV21-1	ASSSYNEQF
TRBV21-1	ARRGGQNLYGYT
TRBV9	ASSAEDYAKLF
TRBV28	ASSLPGPPSEQY
TRBV7-9	ASSLQRTSDEETQY
TRBV27	ASKPHNEYGYT
TRBV6-2/TRBV6-3	ASSYRTSGGPISPYEQY
TRBV3-1/TRBV3-2	ASSSALGHRSYEQY
TRBV6-5	ASRRGISTDTQY
TRBV7-2	ASSLDGLAYEQY